One and the same sample provided the 3 T cell receptor beta chains below, sequenced in a study of T-cell memory formation after mild COVID-19. MiXCR was run by TCRdb on the 5' RACE reads, yielding one entry per CDR3 protein. The table includes approximately 250,000 distinct CDR3 sequences, about 16% detected once. Sequences were obtained from PBMCs or a T cell subset sorted from them (not recorded which). All receptors derive from a young man who had mild COVID-19 (a few samples of this study predate the infection). Cell type and time point are not known.

The chain employs TRBV9 and TRBJ2-3; no clear D. V was cut by 1 base and J by 4 bases, with 4 bases left in between. The germline V gene has CDR1 SGDLS and CDR2 YYNGEE. The CDR3 consists of 12 residues. Here the CDR3 DNA reads TGTGCCAGCAGCGTACAGGCAGATACGCAGTATTTT. Translated, it gives CASSVQADTQYF.

This clonotype appeared a few times. This chain connects TRBV6-5 to TRBJ1-3, with TRBD1 matching over 7 bases. Germline-derived CDR1 and CDR2 are MNHEY and SVGAGI. The CDR3 sequence is 15 residues long. V dropped 4 bases and J dropped 2; count of bases not matched to a gene: 5. CDR3 amino acids: CASSLGGSAGNTIYF. The CDR3 coding sequence is TGTGCCAGCAGTTTAGGGGGCTCCGCTGGAAACACCATATATTTT.

The chain combines TRBV29-1 with TRBJ2-1; 7 positions match TRBD1. V shed 7 bases, J shed 5 bases, and the junction held 2 bases outside the gene matches. Germline V gene data show CDR1 as SQVTM and CDR2 as ANQGSEA. The CDR3 is made up of 11 amino acids. CDR3 bases: TGCAGCGAGACAGGGAACAATGAGCAGTTCTTC. This gives the protein CSETGNNEQFF.